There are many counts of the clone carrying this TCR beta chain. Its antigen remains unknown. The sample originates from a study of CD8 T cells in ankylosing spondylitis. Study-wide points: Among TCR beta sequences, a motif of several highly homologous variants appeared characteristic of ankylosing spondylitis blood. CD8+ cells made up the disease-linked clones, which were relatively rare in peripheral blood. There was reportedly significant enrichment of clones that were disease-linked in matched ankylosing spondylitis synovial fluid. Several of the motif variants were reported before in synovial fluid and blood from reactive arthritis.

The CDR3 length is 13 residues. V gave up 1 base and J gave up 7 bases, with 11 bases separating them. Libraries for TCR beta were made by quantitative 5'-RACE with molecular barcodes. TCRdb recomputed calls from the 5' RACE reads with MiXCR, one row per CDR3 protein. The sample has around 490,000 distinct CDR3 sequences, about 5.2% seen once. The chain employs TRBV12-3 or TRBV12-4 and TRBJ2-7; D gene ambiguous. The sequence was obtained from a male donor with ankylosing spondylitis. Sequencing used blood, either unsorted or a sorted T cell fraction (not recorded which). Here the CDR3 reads CASSLVPGSEQYF. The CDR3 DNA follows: TGTGCCAGCAGTTTAGTTCCTGGCTCGGAGCAGTACTTC.